Listed below are T cell receptor beta chains from one sample, sequenced in a study of T cells after yellow fever vaccination. MiXCR was run by TCRdb on the 5' RACE reads, yielding one entry per CDR3 protein. The table has hundreds of thousands of distinct CDR3 sequences, less than 20% seen once; the top ten hold roughly a sixth. The source material was PBMCs, sampled 4 to 5 days after the first yellow fever vaccination. These receptors were taken from a man aged 18 to 30 who received the YFV17D yellow fever vaccine. The CDR3 runs from the conserved cysteine through the conserved F or W. The D gene is left open where the match is weak. The size of a clone is reported for some rows only, either as once, few or many, or as a class for expanded clones.

V	J	size	D	CDR3	DNA
TRBV25-1	TRBJ2-1	many	NA	CASSDDGFSYNEQFF	TGTGCCAGCAGTGACGACGGATTCTCCTACAATGAGCAGTTCTTC
TRBV4-1	TRBJ2-2	few	TRBD2	CASSQPGGEASTGELFF	TGCGCCAGCAGCCAGCCCGGGGGGGAGGCAAGTACCGGGGAGCTGTTTTTT
TRBV7-2	TRBJ2-5	few	TRBD1	CASSLVGTGGGETQYF	TGTGCCAGCAGCTTAGTTGGGACAGGGGGCGGTGAGACCCAGTACTTC
TRBV12-3/TRBV12-4	TRBJ2-7	few	NA	CASSFRHGSYEQYF	TGTGCCAGCAGTTTTCGACATGGATCCTACGAGCAGTACTTC
TRBV20-1	TRBJ2-3	few	NA	CSARSNQRRTDTQYF	TGCAGTGCTAGGAGCAACCAGAGGAGGACAGATACGCAGTATTTT
TRBV5-1	TRBJ2-3	NA	TRBD2	CASSPGLAGGPIPDTQYF	TGCGCCAGCAGTCCGGGACTAGCGGGGGGGCCGATCCCAGATACGCAGTATTTT
TRBV7-2	TRBJ2-2	NA	TRBD1	CASSLSPGQGVTGELFF	TGTGCCAGCAGCTTATCCCCGGGACAGGGTGTTACCGGGGAGCTGTTTTTT
TRBV9	TRBJ2-2	few	NA	CASSVVGHTGELFF	TGTGCCAGCAGCGTAGTCGGGCACACCGGGGAGCTGTTTTTT
TRBV7-2	TRBJ2-7	NA	NA	CASSETFYEQYF	TGTGCCAGCAGTGAGACCTTCTACGAGCAGTACTTC
TRBV4-2	TRBJ2-3	many	TRBD2	CASSQVIASGADTDTQYF	TGTGCCAGCAGCCAAGTTATCGCTAGCGGGGCGGACACAGATACGCAGTATTTT
TRBV20-1	TRBJ2-5	few	TRBD2	CSARDRRGGSETQYF	TGCAGTGCTAGAGATCGGCGGGGGGGCTCAGAGACCCAGTACTTC
TRBV18	TRBJ2-5	few	NA	CASSMLGLAGIQETQYF	TGTGCCAGCTCAATGCTCGGCCTCGCGGGAATCCAAGAGACCCAGTACTTC
TRBV20-1	TRBJ2-5	few	TRBD1	CSARDSLTQETQYF	TGCAGTGCTCGGGACAGCCTAACCCAAGAGACCCAGTACTTC
TRBV12-3/TRBV12-4	TRBJ2-2	few	NA	CASTWGSGTGELFF	TGTGCCAGCACCTGGGGGTCAGGGACCGGGGAGCTGTTTTTT
TRBV7-3	TRBJ2-3	many	TRBD2	CASSGITSGGSTDTQYF	TGTGCCAGCAGCGGTATAACTAGCGGGGGGAGCACAGATACGCAGTATTTT
TRBV14	TRBJ1-4	NA	NA	CASSQGLNEKLFF	TGTGCCAGCAGCCAAGGATTGAATGAAAAACTGTTTTTT
TRBV7-9	TRBJ1-6	NA	NA	CASSPGRGYSPLHF	TGTGCCAGCAGCCCGGGGCGAGGGTATTCACCCCTCCACTTT
TRBV20-1	TRBJ1-5	NA	NA	CSARDFQGQPQHF	TGCAGTGCTAGAGATTTCCAGGGTCAGCCCCAGCATTTT
TRBV7-2	TRBJ2-3	NA	TRBD1	CASSLKRGGYTDTQYF	TGTGCCAGCAGCTTGAAACGAGGGGGCTACACAGATACGCAGTATTTT
TRBV28	TRBJ1-5	few	NA	CASTDSGGGRSPQHF	TGTGCCAGCACCGACTCGGGGGGCGGTAGATCGCCCCAGCATTTT
TRBV9	TRBJ2-7	NA	TRBD2	CASSVEISGREQYF	TGTGCCAGCAGCGTAGAAATTAGCGGGCGCGAGCAGTACTTC
TRBV9	TRBJ2-5	few	NA	CASSVDQETQYF	TGTGCCAGCAGCGTCGACCAAGAGACCCAGTACTTC